This T cell receptor (beta chain) was captured by sequencing in a study of blood T cells in healthy people across ages. General study findings and limits: CMV status of donors was unknown, possibly confounding expanded clonotype changes.

This CDR3 has 12 residues. Germline V gene data show CDR1 as SQVTM and CDR2 as ANQGSEA. Concerning this clonotype itself: Antigen specificity is unknown.

Then a second PCR, running roughly 7 to 11 cycles, was carried out with a sample-barcoded 5' primer and a J-beta primer mix. Each cDNA molecule was tagged by a template-switch adaptor that had 12 random nucleotides. TCRdb reprocessed the 5' RACE reads via MiXCR and lists one record per CDR3 protein. Here the sample spans over 1,500,000 distinct CDR3 sequences, less than 50% being singletons. The receptor's source is a woman aged 40 to 50 in good health. Input material: blood. The chain has TRBV29-1 and TRBJ2-5; 10 positions match TRBD2. The DNA end lines up better with TRBJ2-7; the J call may be wrong. Here the CDR3 DNA reads TGCAGCGCCACTAGCGGGGAGTACGAGCAGTACTTC. Its protein product is CSATSGEYEQYF.